This is a list of T cell receptor beta chains from one sample in a study of spatial heterogeneity in lung cancer. TCRdb fed the 5' RACE reads into MiXCR, producing one record per CDR3 protein. This table holds about 120,000 distinct CDR3 sequences, more than 9% found once. This specimen consisted of PBMCs, obtained at follow-up. The receptors stem from a male donor with early-stage non-small cell lung cancer. The CDR3 runs from the conserved cysteine through the conserved F or W. A D gene is named only where the DNA matches it firmly. Clone size is given for some rows only: seen once, a few or many times, or a class if the clone is expanded.

cdr3_nt	cdr3_aa	v_call	clone_size	d_call	j_call
TGTGCCAGCAGCCTACTAGGGACAGCTGGAAACACCATATATTTT	CASSLLGTAGNTIYF	TRBV5-4	many	TRBD1	TRBJ1-3
TGTGCCGCGACCACGCTTCGGGACAATTTCTTC	CAATTLRDNFF	TRBV30	NA	NA	TRBJ2-1
TGTGCCAGCAGTGAAACCCACGCCCTAGGGCCCCAGCATTTT	CASSETHALGPQHF	TRBV2	few	NA	TRBJ1-5
TGTGCCAGCAGCTCACAGGGGGCTGCAGATACGCAGTATTTT	CASSSQGAADTQYF	TRBV7-2	NA	TRBD1	TRBJ2-3
TGCAGTGCCCCAGGGACTAGCGGGGGTCTCCCCCTGAGGAACGAGCAGTACTTC	CSAPGTSGGLPLRNEQYF	TRBV20-1	many	TRBD2	TRBJ2-7
TGTGCCAGTAGACCGGGACAGGGTCTTGAAAAACTGTTTTTT	CASRPGQGLEKLFF	TRBV19	NA	TRBD1	TRBJ1-4
TGTGCCAGCAGTTGGGACTCGCGGGGTAGGGAGTTCTTC	CASSWDSRGREFF	TRBV27	few	NA	TRBJ2-1
TGTGCCAGCAGCTTAGGGGCAGGAGAAGCCAAAAACATTCAGTACTTC	CASSLGAGEAKNIQYF	TRBV7-8	few	NA	TRBJ2-4
TGTGCCAGCAGTGACTACACTTCCTACAATGAGCAGTTCTTC	CASSDYTSYNEQFF	TRBV25-1	many	NA	TRBJ2-1
TGTGCCACCAGCAGGCCCGGGACAGACAGTGGCTACACCTTC	CATSRPGTDSGYTF	TRBV15	few	TRBD1	TRBJ1-2
TGCGCCAGCAGCCCCAGAACAGGGTCTGGTAATTCACCCCTCCACTTT	CASSPRTGSGNSPLHF	TRBV4-1	few	NA	TRBJ1-6
TGCAGCGTTGGGTTAGGACGGAGCAATCAGCCCCAGCATTTT	CSVGLGRSNQPQHF	TRBV29-1	many	NA	TRBJ1-5
TGTGCCAGCAGCCAAGACAGGCGGGGCACAGATACGCAGTATTTT	CASSQDRRGTDTQYF	TRBV7-3	few	NA	TRBJ2-3
TGCAGTGCTAACGACGGACGGGTCCGGTATTTT	CSANDGRVRYF	TRBV20-1	many	NA	TRBJ2-3
TGTGCCAGCAGCTTGGAGGGCGGCTCGAGGTCACCCCTCCACTTT	CASSLEGGSRSPLHF	TRBV5-5	NA	NA	TRBJ1-6
TGCGCCAGCAAGAGTAACCACGATGAGCAGTTCTTC	CASKSNHDEQFF	TRBV5-1	many	NA	TRBJ2-1
TGCAGCGTTGCCTCCAGCCTCCCCACAGATACGCAGTATTTT	CSVASSLPTDTQYF	TRBV29-1	many	NA	TRBJ2-3
TGTGCCAGCAGCCCTTCGGGTGGACGTGAAGCTTTCTTT	CASSPSGGREAFF	TRBV12-3/TRBV12-4	few	NA	TRBJ1-1
TGTGCCAGCAGCCCCCGGGACAGGGGGCGAGGTGACTATGGCTACACCTTC	CASSPRDRGRGDYGYTF	TRBV7-9	many	TRBD1	TRBJ1-2
TGTGCCAGCAGTCACCGAACCGGGGAGCTGTTTTTT	CASSHRTGELFF	TRBV5-5	few	NA	TRBJ2-2
TGCGCCAGCAGCCAAGAGGTCTACTTGAACACTGAAGCTTTCTTT	CASSQEVYLNTEAFF	TRBV4-3	NA	NA	TRBJ1-1